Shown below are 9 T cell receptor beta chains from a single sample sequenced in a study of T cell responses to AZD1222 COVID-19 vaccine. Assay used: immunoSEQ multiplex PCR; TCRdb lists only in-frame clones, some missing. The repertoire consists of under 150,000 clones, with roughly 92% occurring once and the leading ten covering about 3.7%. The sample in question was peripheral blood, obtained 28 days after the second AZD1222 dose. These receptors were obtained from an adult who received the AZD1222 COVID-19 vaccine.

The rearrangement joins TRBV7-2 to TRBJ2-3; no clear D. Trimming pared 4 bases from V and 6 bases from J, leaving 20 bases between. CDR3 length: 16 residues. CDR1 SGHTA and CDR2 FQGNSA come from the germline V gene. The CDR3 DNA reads TGTGCCAGCAGCTCAAACTACCGTAACCTAGGGGATACGCAGTATTTT. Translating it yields CASSSNYRNLGDTQYF.

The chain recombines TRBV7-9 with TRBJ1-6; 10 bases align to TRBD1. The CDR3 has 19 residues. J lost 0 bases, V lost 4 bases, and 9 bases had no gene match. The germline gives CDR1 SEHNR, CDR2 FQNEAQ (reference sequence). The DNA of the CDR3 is TGTGCCAGCAGCTCATCACGGGACAGGGGAAGCTCCTATAATTCACCCCTCCACTTT. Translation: CASSSSRDRGSSYNSPLHF.

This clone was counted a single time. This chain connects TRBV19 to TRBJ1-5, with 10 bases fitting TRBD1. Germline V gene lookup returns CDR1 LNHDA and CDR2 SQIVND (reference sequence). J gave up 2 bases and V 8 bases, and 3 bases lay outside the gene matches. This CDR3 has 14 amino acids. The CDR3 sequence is CASGGTGGNQPQHF. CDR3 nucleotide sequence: TGTGCCAGTGGGGGGACAGGGGGCAATCAGCCCCAGCATTTT. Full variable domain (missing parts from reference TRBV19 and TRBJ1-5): DGGITQSPKYLFRKEGQNVTLSCEQNLNHDAMYWYRQDPGQGLRLIYYSQIVNDFQKGDIAEGYSVSREKKESFPLTVTSAQKNPTAFYLCASGGTGGNQPQHFGDGTRLSIL.

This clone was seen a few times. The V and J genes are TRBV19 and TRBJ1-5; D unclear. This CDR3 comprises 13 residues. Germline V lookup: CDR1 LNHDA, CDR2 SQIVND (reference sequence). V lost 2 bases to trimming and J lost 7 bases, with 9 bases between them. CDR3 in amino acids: CASSIIVEQPQHF. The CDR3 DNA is TGTGCCAGTAGTATAATCGTTGAACAGCCCCAGCATTTT.

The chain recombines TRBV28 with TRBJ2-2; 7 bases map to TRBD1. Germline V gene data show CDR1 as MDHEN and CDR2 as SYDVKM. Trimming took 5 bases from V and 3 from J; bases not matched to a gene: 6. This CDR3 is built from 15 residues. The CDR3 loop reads CASSDGTAHTGELFF. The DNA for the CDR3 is TGTGCCAGCAGTGACGGGACAGCGCACACCGGGGAGCTGTTTTTT.

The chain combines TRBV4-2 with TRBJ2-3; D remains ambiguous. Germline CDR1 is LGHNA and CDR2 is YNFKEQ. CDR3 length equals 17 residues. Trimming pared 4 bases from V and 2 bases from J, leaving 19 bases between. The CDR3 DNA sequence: TGTGCCAGCAGCCCCCGCGTGGCGACCGGTGCCACAGATACGCAGTATTTT. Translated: CASSPRVATGATDTQYF.

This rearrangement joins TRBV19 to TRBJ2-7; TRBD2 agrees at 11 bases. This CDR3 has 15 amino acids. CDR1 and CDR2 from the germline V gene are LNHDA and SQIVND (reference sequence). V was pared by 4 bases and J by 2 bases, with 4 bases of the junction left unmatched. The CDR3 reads CASSTIAGGPYEQYF. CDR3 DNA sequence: TGTGCCAGTAGTACAATAGCGGGAGGGCCCTACGAGCAGTACTTC.

CDR3 sequence reads: CASSLRRGLTGANVLTF. CDR3 DNA sequence: TGTGCCAGCAGCTTACGGCGGGGACTCACTGGGGCCAACGTCCTGACTTTC. The V gene is TRBV7-3, the J gene TRBJ2-6, with D possibly matching TRBD2 (6 bases). The CDR3 covers 17 residues. From germline, CDR1 is SGHTA and CDR2 FQGTGA. The germline V and J ends were trimmed by 2 bases and 2 bases, with 13 bases remaining between them. The full variable domain, in which reference TRBV7-3 and TRBJ2-6 provide the parts outside the CDR3, is GAGVSQTPSNKVTEKGKYVELRCDPISGHTALYWYRQSLGQGPEFLIYFQGTGAADDSGLPNDRFFAVRPEGSVSTLKIQRTERGDSAVYLCASSLRRGLTGANVLTFGAGSRLTVL.

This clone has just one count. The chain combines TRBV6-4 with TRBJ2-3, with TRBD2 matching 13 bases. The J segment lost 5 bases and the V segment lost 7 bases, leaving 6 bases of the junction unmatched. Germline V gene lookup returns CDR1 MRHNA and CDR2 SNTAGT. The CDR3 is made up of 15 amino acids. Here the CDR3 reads CASIRTSGSRDTQYF. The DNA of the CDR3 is TGTGCCAGCATCCGGACTAGCGGGAGTCGAGATACGCAGTATTTT.